This is a list of T cell receptor beta chains from one sample in a study of shared clonotypes between healthy human individuals. TCRdb's table, derived via immunoSEQ multiplex PCR, lists solely in-frame clones and lacks some. The sample records around 560,000 clones, about 95% being singletons. Sequencing was done on a sample of naive CD8+ T cells sorted from blood. Every receptor here comes from a woman between 25 and 40 years old in good health. CDR3s include the opening cysteine and the closing phenylalanine or tryptophan. The D gene is left open where the match is weak. Some rows have no size entry. The others give once, few or many, or a class for an expanded clone.

>TRBJ2-3|TRBV4-2|NA|NA
CASSQEGGAEGDTQYF
TGTGCCAGCAGCCAAGAGGGGGGAGCCGAGGGAGATACGCAGTATTTT
>TRBJ2-7|TRBV7-9|TRBD1|NA
CASSSRQGPHEQYF
TGTGCCAGCAGCTCTCGACAGGGGCCCCACGAGCAGTACTTC
>TRBJ1-1|TRBV28|NA|NA
CASSSSDGEAFF
TGTGCCAGCAGTTCATCCGACGGTGAAGCTTTCTTT
>TRBJ2-3|TRBV27|NA|NA
CASSLVELADTQYF
TGTGCCAGCAGTTTAGTTGAACTGGCAGATACGCAGTATTTT
>TRBJ1-1|TRBV20-1|NA|NA
CSASYLSFF
TGCAGTGCTTCCTACCTCAGTTTCTTT
>TRBJ2-3|TRBV25-1|NA|NA
CASSEFDSLVSTDTQYF
TGTGCCAGCAGTGAATTCGACAGCCTAGTTAGCACAGATACGCAGTATTTT
>TRBJ2-3|TRBV11-3|NA|NA
CASSPGGADTQYF
TGTGCCAGCAGCCCAGGAGGGGCAGATACGCAGTATTTT
>TRBJ2-2|TRBV11-2|TRBD1|NA
CASSLVYGQGAGTGELFF
TGTGCCAGCAGCTTAGTTTACGGACAGGGGGCCGGCACCGGGGAGCTGTTTTTT
>TRBJ1-2|TRBV30|NA|NA
CAWSGQLNYGYTF
TGTGCCTGGAGTGGACAGCTCAACTATGGCTACACCTTC
>TRBJ2-3|TRBV10-3|NA|NA
CAIPGPKTDTQYF
TGTGCCATCCCGGGACCTAAAACAGATACGCAGTATTTT
>TRBJ2-2|TRBV27|NA|NA
CASKPGNTGELFF
TGTGCCAGCAAGCCGGGGAACACCGGGGAGCTGTTTTTT
>TRBJ2-2|TRBV27|TRBD1|NA
CASSNTGGLPTGELFF
TGTGCCAGCAGCAATACAGGGGGCCTCCCTACCGGGGAGCTGTTTTTT
>TRBJ1-5|TRBV2|TRBD1|NA
CASNSPGQGDQPQHF
TGTGCCAGCAACTCACCGGGACAGGGAGATCAGCCCCAGCATTTT
>TRBJ1-5|TRBV30|NA|NA
CAWSPREGFDGNQPQHF
TGTGCCTGGAGTCCCCGGGAGGGGTTCGATGGCAATCAGCCCCAGCATTTT
>TRBJ2-2|TRBV9|NA|few
CASSVARGTDTGELFF
TGTGCCAGCAGCGTTGCTCGGGGAACTGACACCGGGGAGCTGTTTTTT
>TRBJ1-4|TRBV7-9|NA|NA
CASIRGPNEKLFF
TGTGCCAGCATTCGGGGGCCGAATGAAAAACTGTTTTTT
>TRBJ2-7|TRBV9|NA|NA
CASSAPGLSEQYF
TGTGCCAGCAGCGCCCCCGGGCTTAGCGAGCAGTACTTC
>TRBJ2-2|TRBV13|TRBD2|NA
CASSSTSGKNTGELFF
TGTGCCAGCAGCTCGACTAGCGGGAAGAACACCGGGGAGCTGTTTTTT
>TRBJ2-2|TRBV2|TRBD2|NA
CASKGVWTSGSNTGELFF
TGTGCCAGCAAGGGGGTCTGGACTAGCGGATCGAACACCGGGGAGCTGTTTTTT
>TRBJ2-7|TRBV28|TRBD2|NA
CASSLGVGLTSGSYEQYF
TGTGCCAGCAGTTTAGGGGTGGGGCTGACTAGCGGGTCGTACGAGCAGTACTTC
>TRBJ2-2|TRBV4-2|NA|NA
CASSQARHSYTGELFF
TGTGCCAGCAGCCAGGCCAGGCACTCCTACACCGGGGAGCTGTTTTTT
>TRBJ2-7|TRBV27|TRBD2|once
CASSPRLAVVDEQYF
TGTGCCAGCAGTCCAAGACTAGCGGTAGTTGACGAGCAGTACTTC
>TRBJ2-7|TRBV11-2|NA|NA
CASSPTGVEEQYF
TGTGCCAGCAGCCCGACAGGTGTGGAAGAGCAGTACTTC
>TRBJ2-1|TRBV4-1|TRBD1|NA
CASSQEWRTGPYNEQFF
TGCGCCAGCAGCCAAGAATGGCGGACAGGGCCCTACAATGAGCAGTTCTTC
>TRBJ2-7|TRBV5-8|NA|NA
CASSLFYGAKMEQYF
TGTGCCAGCAGCTTGTTCTATGGGGCAAAAATGGAGCAGTACTTC
>TRBJ2-2|TRBV13|TRBD2|NA
CASSLGLAGPNTGELFF
TGTGCCAGCAGCTTAGGGCTAGCGGGACCGAACACCGGGGAGCTGTTTTTT
>TRBJ2-7|TRBV29-1|NA|NA
CSVGLGSYEQYF
TGCAGCGTTGGGCTAGGCTCCTACGAGCAGTACTTC
>TRBJ1-2|TRBV28|NA|NA
CASSLEGHYGYTF
TGTGCCAGCAGTCTCGAGGGGCACTATGGCTACACCTTC
>TRBJ2-7|TRBV28|NA|NA
CASSPRLNYEQYF
TGTGCCAGCAGTCCTCGACTTAACTACGAGCAGTACTTC
>TRBJ2-1|TRBV4-1|NA|NA
CASSQGQALVEQFF
TGCGCCAGCAGCCAAGGTCAAGCGTTGGTTGAGCAGTTCTTC
>TRBJ2-6|TRBV9|NA|NA
CASSAWVSGANVLTF
TGTGCCAGCAGCGCCTGGGTCTCTGGGGCCAACGTCCTGACTTTC
>TRBJ2-3|TRBV6-5|TRBD2|once
CASSLSGATDTQYF
TGTGCCAGCAGCCTTAGCGGGGCCACAGATACGCAGTATTTT
>TRBJ2-7|TRBV7-9|NA|NA
CASSPDTGNYEQYF
TGTGCCAGCAGCCCTGACACGGGCAACTACGAGCAGTACTTC
>TRBJ1-5|TRBV5-1|NA|NA
CASSPGTHNQPQHF
TGCGCCAGCAGCCCCGGGACCCACAATCAGCCCCAGCATTTT
>TRBJ2-1|TRBV15|NA|once
CATSSQGMGWGVSYNEQFF
TGTGCCACCAGCTCTCAGGGGATGGGTTGGGGGGTGTCCTACAATGAGCAGTTCTTC
>TRBJ2-2|TRBV27|NA|NA
CASRDTGELFF
TGTGCCAGCAGAGACACCGGGGAGCTGTTTTTT
>TRBJ1-3|TRBV2|NA|NA
CASSRDTGDTIYF
TGTGCCAGCAGCCGTGACACCGGGGACACCATATATTTT
>TRBJ2-2|TRBV5-4|NA|NA
CASSRRTDTGELFF
TGTGCCAGCAGCAGGAGGACAGACACCGGGGAGCTGTTTTTT
>TRBJ2-7|TRBV19|TRBD2|NA
CASSETSGIYEQYF
TGTGCCAGTAGTGAGACTAGCGGGATCTACGAGCAGTACTTC
>TRBJ2-1|TRBV28|TRBD2|NA
CASSLPHTSDHEQFF
TGTGCCAGCAGTTTACCGCATACTAGCGACCATGAGCAGTTCTTC
>TRBJ2-7|TRBV7-8|NA|NA
CASSFPGEQYF
TGTGCCAGCAGCTTCCCTGGCGAGCAGTACTTC
>TRBJ1-4|TRBV6-5|NA|NA
CASSNWTENEKLFF
TGTGCCAGCAGTAACTGGACCGAAAATGAAAAACTGTTTTTT
>TRBJ2-3|TRBV28|NA|once
CASSITSTVLDTQYF
TGTGCCAGCAGTATCACATCGACAGTCCTAGATACGCAGTATTTT
>TRBJ1-2|TRBV7-2|NA|NA
CASSLYGPYGYTF
TGTGCCAGCAGCTTATACGGTCCCTATGGCTACACCTTC
>TRBJ2-7|TRBV4-2|NA|NA
CASSLELGGSYEQYF
TGTGCCAGCAGCTTGGAGTTAGGGGGTTCCTACGAGCAGTACTTC
>TRBJ1-2|TRBV5-1|TRBD1|NA
CASSLQGEGYTF
TGCGCCAGCAGCTTGCAGGGGGAGGGCTACACCTTC
>TRBJ2-1|TRBV6-1|TRBD1|NA
CASSWTGGAGEQFF
TGTGCCAGCAGTTGGACAGGGGGCGCGGGGGAGCAGTTCTTC
>TRBJ2-7|TRBV7-8|TRBD1|NA
CASSLPGTGVAYEQYF
TGTGCCAGCAGCCTACCAGGGACAGGGGTTGCGTACGAGCAGTACTTC
>TRBJ2-3|TRBV2|TRBD2|NA
CASTASGKDTQYF
TGTGCCAGCACGGCTAGCGGGAAGGATACGCAGTATTTT
>TRBJ2-7|TRBV11-2|TRBD1|once
CASSFGTGTYEQYF
TGTGCCAGCAGCTTTGGGACAGGGACCTACGAGCAGTACTTC
>TRBJ2-7|TRBV2|TRBD2|once
CASSGGLAVYYEQYF
TGTGCCAGCAGTGGGGGACTAGCGGTCTACTACGAGCAGTACTTC
>TRBJ2-7|TRBV4-1|TRBD2|NA
CASSQTTGGTYEQYF
TGCGCCAGCAGCCAAACGACGGGAGGGACCTACGAGCAGTACTTC
>TRBJ2-7|TRBV2|NA|NA
CASSPQGSLSYEQYF
TGTGCCAGCAGCCCCCAGGGGTCCCTCTCCTACGAGCAGTACTTC
>TRBJ2-1|TRBV27|TRBD2|NA
CASSVIAGGNEQFF
TGTGCCAGCAGTGTGATAGCGGGAGGGAATGAGCAGTTCTTC
>TRBJ1-1|TRBV7-9|TRBD1|NA
CASSAPGGSLGAFF
TGTGCCAGCAGCGCACCAGGGGGCTCTCTTGGCGCTTTCTTT